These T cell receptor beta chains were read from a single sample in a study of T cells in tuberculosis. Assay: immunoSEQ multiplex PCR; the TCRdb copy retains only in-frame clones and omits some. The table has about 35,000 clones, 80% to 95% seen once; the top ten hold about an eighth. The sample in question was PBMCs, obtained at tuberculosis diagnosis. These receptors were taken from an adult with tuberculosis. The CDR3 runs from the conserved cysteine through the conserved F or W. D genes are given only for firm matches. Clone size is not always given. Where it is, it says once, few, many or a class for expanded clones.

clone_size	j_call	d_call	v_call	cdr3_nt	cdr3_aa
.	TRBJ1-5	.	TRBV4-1	TGCGCCAGCAGCCAAGTTAAGGGGCGCAATCAGCCCCAGCATTTT	CASSQVKGRNQPQHF
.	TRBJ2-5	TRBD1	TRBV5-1	TGCGCCAGCAGCTCGAGACAGGGGGCAGAGACCCAGTACTTC	CASSSRQGAETQYF
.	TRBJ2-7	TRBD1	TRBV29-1	TGCAGCGTTGAAGAGGGACAGCCCACCTACGAGCAGTACTTC	CSVEEGQPTYEQYF
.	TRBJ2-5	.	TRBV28	TGTGCCAGCAGTCCCCGGGGTGAAGAGACCCAGTACTTC	CASSPRGEETQYF
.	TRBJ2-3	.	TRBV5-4	TGTGCCAGCAGCTCGCAACTTCCCACAGATACGCAGTATTTT	CASSSQLPTDTQYF
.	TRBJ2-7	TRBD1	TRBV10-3	TGTGCCATCAGTGACGGACAGGGGGCTCTCGAGCAGTACTTC	CAISDGQGALEQYF
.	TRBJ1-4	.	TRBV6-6	TGTGCCAGCAACCGGGGTTTAAAACTGTTTTTT	CASNRGLKLFF
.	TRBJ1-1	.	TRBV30	TGTGCCTGGAGTGTACCGAACAGGCCCATGAACACTGAAGCTTTCTTT	CAWSVPNRPMNTEAFF
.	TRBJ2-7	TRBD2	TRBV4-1	TGCGCCAGCAGCCAAGAGGCGGTAGCGGGGGTCAGCTCCTACGAGCAGTACTTC	CASSQEAVAGVSSYEQYF
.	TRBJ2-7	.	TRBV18	TGTGCCAGCTCACCCGACTCTATGGGCTACGAGCAGTACTTC	CASSPDSMGYEQYF
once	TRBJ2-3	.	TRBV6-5	TGTGCCAGCAGTTACGCGGGGTGGTCAGATACGCAGTATTTT	CASSYAGWSDTQYF
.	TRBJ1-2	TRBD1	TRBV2	TGTGCCGGATCTTTCGACAGGGGGCTTGTCTACACCTTC	CAGSFDRGLVYTF
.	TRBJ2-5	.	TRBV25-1	TGTGCCAGCCAAGGCCCCTCCTATGAGCGCTTCCAAGAGACCCAGTACTTC	CASQGPSYERFQETQYF
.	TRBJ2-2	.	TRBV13	TGTGCCAGCAGCTTAGAACAGATCGGGGAGCTGTTTTTT	CASSLEQIGELFF
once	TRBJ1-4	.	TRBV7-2	TGTGCCAGCAGCTTACCCGCGGGGTCTACAGGAAAACTGTTTTTT	CASSLPAGSTGKLFF
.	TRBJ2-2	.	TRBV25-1	TGTGCCAGCAGTGAATTCGGCGGCTTGAACACCGGGGAGCTGTTTTTT	CASSEFGGLNTGELFF
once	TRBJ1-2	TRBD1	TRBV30	TGTGCCTGGAGTCCTGGGGACAGGCGCGGCTACACCTTC	CAWSPGDRRGYTF
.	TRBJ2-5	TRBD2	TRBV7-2	TGTGCCAGCAGCACCCGGAGCGGGGGGCCTAAAGAGACCCAGTACTTC	CASSTRSGGPKETQYF
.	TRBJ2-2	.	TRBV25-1	TGTGCCAGCACCCCAGAAGGGGCCGGGGAGCTGTTTTTT	CASTPEGAGELFF
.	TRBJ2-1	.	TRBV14	TGTGCCAGCAGCCAAGATGTGGGACTTACTACTCCATACAATGAGCAGTTCTTC	CASSQDVGLTTPYNEQFF
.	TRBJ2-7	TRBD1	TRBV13	TGTGCCAGCAGCACGTCCAGGGGGCCCGCCACCTACGAGCAGTACTTC	CASSTSRGPATYEQYF
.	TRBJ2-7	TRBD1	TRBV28	TGTGCCAGCAGTCCCGGGACAGGGTTTGATGGGTACGAGCAGTACTTC	CASSPGTGFDGYEQYF
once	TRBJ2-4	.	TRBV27	TGTGCCAGCAGTGCCGACAGGTGGCGACTAGCCAAAAACATTCAGTACTTC	CASSADRWRLAKNIQYF
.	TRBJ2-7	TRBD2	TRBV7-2	TGTGCCAGCAGCTGGACTAGCGGGGGTTCCTCCTACGAGCAGTACTTC	CASSWTSGGSSYEQYF
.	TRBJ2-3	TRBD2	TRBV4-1	TGCGCCAGCAGCCAAGAATTCCGGGAGGGCAGAGATACGCAGTATTTT	CASSQEFREGRDTQYF
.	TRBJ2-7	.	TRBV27	TGTGCCAGCAGTTTATCGACGGGGGAATTCTACGAGCAGTACTTC	CASSLSTGEFYEQYF
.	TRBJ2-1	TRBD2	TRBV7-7	TGTGCTAGCAGCTTCCCTCCGACTAGCGGGATCGCCTACAATGAGCAGTTCTTC	CASSFPPTSGIAYNEQFF
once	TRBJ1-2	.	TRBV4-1	TGCGCCAGCAGCCAAGATGCGGACAATAACTATGGCTACACCTTC	CASSQDADNNYGYTF
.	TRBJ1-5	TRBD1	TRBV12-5	TGTGCTAGTGGTTTGGTAGCGGGACAGGGGGCTCGAAATCAGCCCCAGCATTTT	CASGLVAGQGARNQPQHF
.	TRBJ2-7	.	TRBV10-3	TGTGCCATCAGCGCGGACAATTACGAGCAGTACTTC	CAISADNYEQYF
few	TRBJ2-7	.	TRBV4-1	TGCGCCAGCAGCCAGGCACAGTTCAGCTCCTACGAGCAGTACTTC	CASSQAQFSSYEQYF
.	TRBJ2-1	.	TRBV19	TGTGCCAGTAGGTCTCTCGAGAGCTCCTACAATGAGCAGTTCTTC	CASRSLESSYNEQFF
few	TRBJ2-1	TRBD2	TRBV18	TGTGCCAGCTCAGCTACTAGCGGGAGCTCCTACAATGAGCAGTTCTTC	CASSATSGSSYNEQFF
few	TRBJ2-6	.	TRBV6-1	TGTGCCAGCAGTTTCCCCCGGGGGGCCAACGTCCTGACTTTC	CASSFPRGANVLTF
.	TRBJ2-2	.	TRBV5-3	TGTGCCAGCGCGGGTGGAGGGCTGAACACCGGGGAGCTGTTTTTT	CASAGGGLNTGELFF
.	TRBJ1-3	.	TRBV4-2	TGTGCCAGCAGCCAAGATCGATGGGCTTCTGGAAACACCATATATTTT	CASSQDRWASGNTIYF
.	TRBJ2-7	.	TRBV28	TGTGCCAGCAGGCCTGGGGCAGGGGGGTCCTACGAGCAGTACTTC	CASRPGAGGSYEQYF